The text below deals with one T cell receptor beta chain. This sample is part of a study of human T cells and chemical hapten exposure. The overall study: Slight differences in pooled library volume were the main source of varying TCR yields across samples.

The length of the CDR3 is 14 residues. The J segment lost 5 bases and the V segment lost 0 bases, leaving 3 bases of the junction unmatched. CDR1 MNHEY and CDR2 SVGAGI come from the germline V gene. TCRdb ran MiXCR on the RACE reads and lists one entry per CDR3 protein. The sample yields around 160,000 distinct CDR3 sequences, roughly 14% seen once. Time point indicated: patch test 1, 2 weeks after DPC sensitization. Treatment in this sample: therapeutic diphenylcyclopropenone sensitization with weekly scalp DPC. The starting material, unfractionated whole blood, was used for total RNA extraction. This chain uses TRBV6-5 with TRBJ1-2, with TRBD1 matching 7 bases. The sequence derives from a woman younger than 45 with alopecia areata. Some clones in this sample may be carry-over from other donors' samples. Specimen: whole blood, collected in connection with sensitization to the hapten diphenylcyclopropenone (DPC). CDR3 in amino acids: CASSYSLTGYGYTF. DNA of the CDR3: TGTGCCAGCAGTTACTCCTTGACAGGGTATGGCTACACCTTC.